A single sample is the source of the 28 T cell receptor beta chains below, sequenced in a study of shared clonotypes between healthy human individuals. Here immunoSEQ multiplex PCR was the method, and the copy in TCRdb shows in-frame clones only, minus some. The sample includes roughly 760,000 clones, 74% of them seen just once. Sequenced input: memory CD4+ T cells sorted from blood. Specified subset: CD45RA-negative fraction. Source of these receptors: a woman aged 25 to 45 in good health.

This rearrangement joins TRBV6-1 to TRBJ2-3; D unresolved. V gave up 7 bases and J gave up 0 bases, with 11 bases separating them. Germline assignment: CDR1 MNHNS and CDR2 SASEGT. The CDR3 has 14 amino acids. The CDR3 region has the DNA TGTGCCAGCAACGGTCGGATTAGCACAGATACGCAGTATTTT. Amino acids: CASNGRISTDTQYF.

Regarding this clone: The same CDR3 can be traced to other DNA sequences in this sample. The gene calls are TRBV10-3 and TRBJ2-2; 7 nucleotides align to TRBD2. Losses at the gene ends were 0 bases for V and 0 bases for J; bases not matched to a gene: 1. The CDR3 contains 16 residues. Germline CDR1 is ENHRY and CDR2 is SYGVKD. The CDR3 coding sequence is TGTGCCATCAGTGAGTCGCGGGGGACGAACACCGGGGAGCTGTTTTTT. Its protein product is CAISESRGTNTGELFF.

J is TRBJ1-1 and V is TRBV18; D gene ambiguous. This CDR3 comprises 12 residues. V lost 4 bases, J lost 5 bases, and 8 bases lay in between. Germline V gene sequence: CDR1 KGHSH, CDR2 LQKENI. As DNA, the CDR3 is TGTGCCAGCTCACTGGGTAGAACTGAAGCTTTCTTT. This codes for CASSLGRTEAFF.

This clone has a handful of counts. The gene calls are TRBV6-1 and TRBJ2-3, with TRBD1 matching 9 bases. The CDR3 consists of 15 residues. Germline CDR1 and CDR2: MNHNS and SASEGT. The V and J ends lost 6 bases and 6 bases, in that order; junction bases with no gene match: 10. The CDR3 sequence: CASSGRDRVLDTQYF. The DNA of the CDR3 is TGTGCCAGCAGCGGCCGGGACAGGGTCCTTGATACGCAGTATTTT.

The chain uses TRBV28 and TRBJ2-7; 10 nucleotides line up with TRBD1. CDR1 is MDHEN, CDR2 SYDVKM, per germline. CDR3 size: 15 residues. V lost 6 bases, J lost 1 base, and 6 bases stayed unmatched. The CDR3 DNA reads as TGTGCCAGCAGATCGGGACAGGGGTTTTCCTACGAGCAGTACTTC. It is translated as CASRSGQGFSYEQYF.

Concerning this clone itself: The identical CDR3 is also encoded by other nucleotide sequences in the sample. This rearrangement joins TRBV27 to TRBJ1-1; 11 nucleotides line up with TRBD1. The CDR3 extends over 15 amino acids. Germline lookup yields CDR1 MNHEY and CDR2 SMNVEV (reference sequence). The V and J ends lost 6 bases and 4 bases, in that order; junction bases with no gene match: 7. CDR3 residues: CASRRTGGAGTEAFF. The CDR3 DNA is TGTGCCAGCAGGCGGACAGGGGGCGCGGGCACTGAAGCTTTCTTT.

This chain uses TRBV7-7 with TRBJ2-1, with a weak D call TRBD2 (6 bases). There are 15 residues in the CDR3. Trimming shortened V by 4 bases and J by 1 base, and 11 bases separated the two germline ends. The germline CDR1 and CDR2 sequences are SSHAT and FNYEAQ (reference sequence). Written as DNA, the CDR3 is TGTGCCAGCAGCTCCATGGGGGGATCCTACAATGAGCAGTTCTTC. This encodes CASSSMGGSYNEQFF.

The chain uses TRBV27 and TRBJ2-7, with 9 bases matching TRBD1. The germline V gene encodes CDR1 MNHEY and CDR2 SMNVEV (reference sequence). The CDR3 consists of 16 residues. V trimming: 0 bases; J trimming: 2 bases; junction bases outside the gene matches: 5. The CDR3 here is CASSLSSRDRAYEQYF. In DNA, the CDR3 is TGTGCCAGCAGTTTATCCAGCCGGGACAGGGCCTACGAGCAGTACTTC.

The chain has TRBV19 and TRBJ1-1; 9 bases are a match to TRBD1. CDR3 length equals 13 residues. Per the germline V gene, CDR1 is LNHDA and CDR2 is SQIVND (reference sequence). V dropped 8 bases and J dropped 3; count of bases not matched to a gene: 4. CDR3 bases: TGTGCCAGTCGGACAGGGGCCTACACTGAAGCTTTCTTT. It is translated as CASRTGAYTEAFF.

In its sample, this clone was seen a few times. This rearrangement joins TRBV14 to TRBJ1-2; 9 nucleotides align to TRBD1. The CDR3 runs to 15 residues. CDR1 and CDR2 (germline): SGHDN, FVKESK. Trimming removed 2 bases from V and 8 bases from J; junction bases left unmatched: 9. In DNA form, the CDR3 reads TGTGCCAGCAGCCAATCCCTCACAGGGGGCAAGGGCTACACCTTC. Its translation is CASSQSLTGGKGYTF.

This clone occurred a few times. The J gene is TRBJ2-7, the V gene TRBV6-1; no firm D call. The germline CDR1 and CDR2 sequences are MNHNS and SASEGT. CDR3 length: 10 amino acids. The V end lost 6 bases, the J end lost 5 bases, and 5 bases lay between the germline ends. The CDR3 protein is CASRRDEQYF. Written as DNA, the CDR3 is TGTGCCAGCAGGCGCGACGAGCAGTACTTC.

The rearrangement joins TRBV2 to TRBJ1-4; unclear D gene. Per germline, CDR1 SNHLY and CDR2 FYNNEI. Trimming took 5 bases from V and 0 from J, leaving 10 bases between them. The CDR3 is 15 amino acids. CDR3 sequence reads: CASSRESATNEKLFF. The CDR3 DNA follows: TGTGCCAGCAGTCGGGAGTCCGCAACTAATGAAAAACTGTTTTTT.

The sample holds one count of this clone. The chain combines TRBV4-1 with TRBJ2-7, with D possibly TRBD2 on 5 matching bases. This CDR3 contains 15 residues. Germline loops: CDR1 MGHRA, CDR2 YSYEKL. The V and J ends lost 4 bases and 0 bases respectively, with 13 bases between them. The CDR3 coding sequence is TGCGCCAGCAGCCGGGCGGGTGCCCTCTCCTACGAGCAGTACTTC. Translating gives CASSRAGALSYEQYF.

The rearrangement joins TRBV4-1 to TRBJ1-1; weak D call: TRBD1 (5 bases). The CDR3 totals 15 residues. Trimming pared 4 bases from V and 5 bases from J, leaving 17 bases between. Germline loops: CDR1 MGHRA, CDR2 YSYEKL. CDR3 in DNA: TGCGCCAGCAGCCGGACCAGGGACGGGGTTACTGAAGCTTTCTTT. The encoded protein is CASSRTRDGVTEAFF.

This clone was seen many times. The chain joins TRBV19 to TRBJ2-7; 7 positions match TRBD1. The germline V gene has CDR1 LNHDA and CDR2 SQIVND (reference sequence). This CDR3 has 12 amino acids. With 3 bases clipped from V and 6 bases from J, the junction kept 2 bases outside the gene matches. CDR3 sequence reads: CASSIKGAEQYF. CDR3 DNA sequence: TGTGCCAGTAGTATCAAGGGGGCCGAGCAGTACTTC.

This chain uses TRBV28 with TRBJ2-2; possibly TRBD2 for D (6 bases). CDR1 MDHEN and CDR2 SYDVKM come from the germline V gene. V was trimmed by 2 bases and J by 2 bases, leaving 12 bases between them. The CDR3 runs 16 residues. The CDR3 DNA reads TGTGCCAGCAGTTTAGGTGTCGGGAGAAACACCGGGGAGCTGTTTTTT. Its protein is CASSLGVGRNTGELFF.

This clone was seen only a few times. CDR3 in amino acids: CASRGQGLVGEKLFF. The CDR3 bases are TGTGCCAGCAGAGGACAGGGATTGGTTGGTGAAAAACTGTTTTTT. The rearrangement uses TRBV2 and TRBJ1-4; 8 nucleotides line up with TRBD1. The CDR3 contains 15 residues. Germline lookup yields CDR1 SNHLY and CDR2 FYNNEI. After removal of 6 bases from V and 7 bases from J, the junction contained 10 bases not matched to a gene.

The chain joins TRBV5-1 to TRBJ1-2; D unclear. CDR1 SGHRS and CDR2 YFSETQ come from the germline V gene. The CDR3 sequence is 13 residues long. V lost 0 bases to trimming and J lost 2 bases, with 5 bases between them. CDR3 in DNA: TGCGCCAGCAGCTTGGCAGACAACTATGGCTACACCTTC. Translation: CASSLADNYGYTF. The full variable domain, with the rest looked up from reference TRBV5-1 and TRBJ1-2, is KAGVTQTPRYLIKTRGQQVTLSCSPISGHRSVSWYQQTPGQGLQFLFEYFSETQRNKGNFPGRFSGRQFSNSRSEMNVSTLELGDSALYLCASSLADNYGYTFGSGTRLTVV.

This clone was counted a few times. As DNA, the CDR3 is TGTGCCAGCAGCTCTACGGGACTAGCGGGAGGAGAGCAGTACTTC. Protein sequence: CASSSTGLAGGEQYF. The chain couples TRBV14 to TRBJ2-7; 15 bases are a match to TRBD2. CDR1 is SGHDN, CDR2 FVKESK, per germline. V lost 5 bases to trimming and J lost 7 bases; unmatched junction nucleotides: 6. The CDR3 totals 15 residues.

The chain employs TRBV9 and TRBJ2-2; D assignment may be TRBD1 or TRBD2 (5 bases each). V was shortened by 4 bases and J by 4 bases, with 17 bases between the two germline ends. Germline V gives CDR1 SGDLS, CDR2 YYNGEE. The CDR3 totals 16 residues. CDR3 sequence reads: CASSPRLAGTTGELFF. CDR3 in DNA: TGTGCCAGCAGCCCCCGATTGGCAGGGACCACCGGGGAGCTGTTTTTT.

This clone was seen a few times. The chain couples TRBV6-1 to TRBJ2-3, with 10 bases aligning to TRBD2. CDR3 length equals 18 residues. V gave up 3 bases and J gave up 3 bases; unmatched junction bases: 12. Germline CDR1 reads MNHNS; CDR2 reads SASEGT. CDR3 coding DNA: TGTGCCAGCAGTGATCCCCTGAGTAGCGGGAGGAGGACAGATACGCAGTATTTT. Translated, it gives CASSDPLSSGRRTDTQYF.

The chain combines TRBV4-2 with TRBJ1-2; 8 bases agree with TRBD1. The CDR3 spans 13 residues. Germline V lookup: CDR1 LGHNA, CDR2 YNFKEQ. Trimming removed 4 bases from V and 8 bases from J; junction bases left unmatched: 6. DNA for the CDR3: TGTGCCAGCAGCCTCGGACAGGGCGAGGGCTACACCTTC. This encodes CASSLGQGEGYTF.

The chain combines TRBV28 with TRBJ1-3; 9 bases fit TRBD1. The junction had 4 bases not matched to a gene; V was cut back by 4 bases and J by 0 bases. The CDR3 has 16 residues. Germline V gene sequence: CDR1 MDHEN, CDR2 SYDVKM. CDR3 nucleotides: TGTGCCAGCAGTTGGGGGACAGGGCTCTCTGGAAACACCATATATTTT. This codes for CASSWGTGLSGNTIYF.

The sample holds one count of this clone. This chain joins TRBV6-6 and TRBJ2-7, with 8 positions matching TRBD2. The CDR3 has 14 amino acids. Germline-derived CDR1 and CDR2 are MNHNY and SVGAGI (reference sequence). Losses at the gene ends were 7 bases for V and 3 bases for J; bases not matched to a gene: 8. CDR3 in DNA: TGTGCCAGCATCCTTGGCGGGGGGAACTACGAGCAGTACTTC. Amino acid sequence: CASILGGGNYEQYF.

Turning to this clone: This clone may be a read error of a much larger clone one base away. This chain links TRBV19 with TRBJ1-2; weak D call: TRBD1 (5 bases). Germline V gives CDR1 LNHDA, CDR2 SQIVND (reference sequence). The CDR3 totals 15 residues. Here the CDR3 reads CASGRGAGGNYGYAF. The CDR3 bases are TGTGCCAGTGGTCGCGGGGCAGGTGGAAACTATGGCTACGCCTTC.

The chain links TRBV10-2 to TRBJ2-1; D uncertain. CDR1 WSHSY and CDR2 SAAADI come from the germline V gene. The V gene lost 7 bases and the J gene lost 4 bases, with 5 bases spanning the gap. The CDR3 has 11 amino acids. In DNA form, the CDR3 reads TGCGCCAGCATGGGTTACAATGAGCAGTTCTTC. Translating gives CASMGYNEQFF.

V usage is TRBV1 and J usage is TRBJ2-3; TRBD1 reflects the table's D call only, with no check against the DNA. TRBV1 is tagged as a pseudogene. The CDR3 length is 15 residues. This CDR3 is CTSSPETGRTDTQYF. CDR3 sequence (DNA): TGCACCAGCAGCCCTGAGACAGGCCGCACAGATACGCAGTATTTT.

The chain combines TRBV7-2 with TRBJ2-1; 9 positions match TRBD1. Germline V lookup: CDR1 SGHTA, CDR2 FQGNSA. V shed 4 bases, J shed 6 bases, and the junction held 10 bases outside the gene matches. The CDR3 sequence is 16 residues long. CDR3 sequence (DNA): TGTGCCAGCAGCTGGCCCGGGACAGGGTCGAGCAATGAGCAGTTCTTC. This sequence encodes CASSWPGTGSSNEQFF.